The T cell receptor (beta chain) under discussion was sequenced for a study of neurological immune-mediated disorders. Synthesis of cDNA was accomplished via 5'RACE employing 10-nucleotide random UMIs. TCRdb passed the 5' RACE reads through MiXCR, listing each CDR3 protein once. The sample has some 83,000 distinct CDR3 sequences; 2.5% to 3% are singletons. Study conclusions and caveats: Phylogenetic grouping assigned the repertoires of 18 of 34 multiple sclerosis patients to one related-CDR3 cluster, which constitutes a possible signature.

This clonotype was seen at least ten times. Its antigen is not identified. The sequence derives from a woman aged 30 to 39 with multiple sclerosis. The sample taken for sequencing was PBMCs.

Here the CDR3 reads CASRLQGNTEAFF. The CDR3 DNA is TGTGCCAGCAGGCTACAGGGAAACACTGAAGCTTTCTTT. The chain employs TRBV7-2 and TRBJ1-1, with D tentatively TRBD1 (6 bases). The germline V gene encodes CDR1 SGHTA and CDR2 FQGNSA. The V gene lost 6 bases and the J gene lost 2 bases, with 10 bases spanning the gap. The CDR3 is made up of 13 amino acids.